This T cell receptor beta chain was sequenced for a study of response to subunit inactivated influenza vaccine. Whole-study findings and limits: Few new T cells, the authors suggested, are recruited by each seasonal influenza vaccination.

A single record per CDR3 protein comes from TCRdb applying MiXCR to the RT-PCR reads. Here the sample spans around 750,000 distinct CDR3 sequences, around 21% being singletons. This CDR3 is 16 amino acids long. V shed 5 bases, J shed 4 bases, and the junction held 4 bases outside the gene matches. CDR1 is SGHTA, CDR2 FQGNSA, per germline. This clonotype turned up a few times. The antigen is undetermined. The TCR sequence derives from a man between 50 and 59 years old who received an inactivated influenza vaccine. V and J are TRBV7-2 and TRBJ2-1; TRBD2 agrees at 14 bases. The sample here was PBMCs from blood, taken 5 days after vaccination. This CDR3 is CASSTGLAGVYNEQFF. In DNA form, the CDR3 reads TGTGCCAGCAGCACGGGACTAGCGGGAGTTTACAATGAGCAGTTCTTC. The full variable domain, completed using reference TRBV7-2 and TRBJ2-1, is GAGVSQSPSNKVTEKGKDVELRCDPISGHTALYWYRQSLGQGLEFLIYFQGNSAPDKSGLPSDRFSAERTGGSVSTLTIQRTQQEDSAVYLCASSTGLAGVYNEQFFGPGTRLTVL.